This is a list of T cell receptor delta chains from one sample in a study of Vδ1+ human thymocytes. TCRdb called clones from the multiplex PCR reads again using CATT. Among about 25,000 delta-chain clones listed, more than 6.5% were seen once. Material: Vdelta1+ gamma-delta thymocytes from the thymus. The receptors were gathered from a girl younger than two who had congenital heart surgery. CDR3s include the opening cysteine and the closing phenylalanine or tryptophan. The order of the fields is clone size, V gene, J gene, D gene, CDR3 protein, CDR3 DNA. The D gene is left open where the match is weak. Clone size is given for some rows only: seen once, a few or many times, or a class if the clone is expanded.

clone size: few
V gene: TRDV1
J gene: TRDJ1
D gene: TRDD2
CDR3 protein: CALGEAGGYPSFVPEGKLIF
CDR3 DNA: TGTGCTCTTGGGGAAGCAGGAGGCTACCCTTCCTTCGTACCCGAGGGTAAACTCATCTTT

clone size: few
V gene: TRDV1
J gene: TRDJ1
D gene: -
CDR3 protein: CALGELKDASHVYWEPTQKLIF
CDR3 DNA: TGTGCTCTTGGGGAACTAAAGGATGCTTCCCATGTGTACTGGGAGCCAACCCAAAAACTCATCTTT

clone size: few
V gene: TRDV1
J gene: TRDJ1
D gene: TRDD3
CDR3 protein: CALVSFRTGGSLYTDKLIF
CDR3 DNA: TGTGCTCTTGTATCCTTCCGTACTGGGGGGTCCCTTTACACCGATAAACTCATCTTT

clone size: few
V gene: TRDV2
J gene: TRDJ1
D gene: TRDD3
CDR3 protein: CACGTSLPGPHWGIRATDKLIF
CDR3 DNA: TGTGCCTGTGGCACCTCCCTTCCTGGGCCTCACTGGGGGATACGCGCGACCGATAAACTCATCTTT

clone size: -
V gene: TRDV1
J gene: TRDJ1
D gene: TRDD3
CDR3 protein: CALGELRFTGENDKLIF
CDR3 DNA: TGTGCTCTTGGGGAACTTAGGTTTACTGGGGAAAACGATAAACTCATCTTT

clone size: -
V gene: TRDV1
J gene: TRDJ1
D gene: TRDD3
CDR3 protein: CALGETCSSWGYASDKLIF
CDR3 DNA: TGTGCTCTTGGGGAAACTTGTTCCTCCTGGGGATACGCCTCCGATAAACTCATCTTT

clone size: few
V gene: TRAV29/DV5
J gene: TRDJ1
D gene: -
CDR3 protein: CAAKSDLTRGRLISDKLIF
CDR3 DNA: TGTGCGGCGAAAAGCGATCTGACCCGGGGTAGACTCATATCCGATAAACTCATCTTT

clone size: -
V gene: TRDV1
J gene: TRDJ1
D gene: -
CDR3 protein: CALGELVPTPNPLEGYKPTDKLIF
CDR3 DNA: TGTGCTCTTGGGGAACTGGTTCCAACGCCTAACCCGTTGGAGGGATATAAACCCACCGATAAACTCATCTTT

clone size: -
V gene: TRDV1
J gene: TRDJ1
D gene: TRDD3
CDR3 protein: CALGEELMEAGGGDKLIF
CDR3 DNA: TGTGCTCTTGGGGAAGAACTAATGGAGGCTGGGGGAGGTGATAAACTCATCTTT

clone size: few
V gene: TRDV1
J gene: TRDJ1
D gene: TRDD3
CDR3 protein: CALGEPAVTFLGDHTDKLIF
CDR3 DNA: TGTGCTCTTGGGGAACCCGCGGTTACGTTCTTGGGGGACCACACCGATAAACTCATCTTT

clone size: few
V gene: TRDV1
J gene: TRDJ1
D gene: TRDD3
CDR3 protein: CALGELGSGLLLLGDRGYTDKLIF
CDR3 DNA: TGTGCTCTTGGGGAACTGGGGTCGGGCCTTCTCCTGCTGGGGGATAGAGGATACACCGATAAACTCATCTTT

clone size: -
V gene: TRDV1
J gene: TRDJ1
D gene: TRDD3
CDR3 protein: CALGELKWGYRRTDKLIF
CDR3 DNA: TGTGCTCTTGGGGAACTCAAGTGGGGATACAGAAGGACCGATAAACTCATCTTT

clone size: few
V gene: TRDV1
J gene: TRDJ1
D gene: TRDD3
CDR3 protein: CAHYKSLTHSFYWGSTDKLIF
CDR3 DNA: TGTGCTCACTACAAGAGCCTCACTCACTCTTTCTACTGGGGTAGCACCGATAAACTCATCTTT

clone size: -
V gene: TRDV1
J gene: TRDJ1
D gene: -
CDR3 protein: CALGELGRADKLIF
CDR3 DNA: TGTGCTCTTGGGGAACTAGGACGCGCCGATAAACTCATCTTT

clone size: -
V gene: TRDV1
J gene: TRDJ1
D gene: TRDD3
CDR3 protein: CALGDTVNGIHGMYTDKLIF
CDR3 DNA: TGTGCTCTTGGGGATACGGTCAATGGGATACATGGGATGTACACCGATAAACTCATCTTT

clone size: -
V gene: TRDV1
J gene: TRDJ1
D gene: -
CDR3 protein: CALGGLDKCADKLIF
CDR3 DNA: TGTGCTCTTGGGGGACTCGATAAGTGCGCCGATAAACTCATCTTT

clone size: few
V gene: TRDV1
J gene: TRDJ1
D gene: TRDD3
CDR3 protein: CALGYQDLPRTGGPADKLIF
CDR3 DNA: TGTGCTCTTGGGTACCAGGATCTTCCTCGTACTGGGGGCCCTGCCGATAAACTCATCTTT

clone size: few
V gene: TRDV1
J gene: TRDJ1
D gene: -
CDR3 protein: CALGVFHYKENTDKLIF
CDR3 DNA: TGTGCTCTTGGGGTCTTCCACTACAAGGAGAACACCGATAAACTCATCTTT

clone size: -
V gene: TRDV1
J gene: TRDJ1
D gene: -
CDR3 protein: CALGVPSLIGTESLRNTDKLIF
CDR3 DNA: TGTGCTCTTGGGGTTCCATCCCTGATCGGTACTGAAAGCCTCAGAAACACCGATAAACTCATCTTT

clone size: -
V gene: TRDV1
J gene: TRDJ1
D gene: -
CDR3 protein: CALGERGLRTDKLIF
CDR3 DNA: TGTGCTCTTGGGGAACGCGGCCTTCGAACCGATAAACTCATCTTT

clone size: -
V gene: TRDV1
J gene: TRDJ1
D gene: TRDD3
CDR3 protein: CALGKGQLGEDTDKLIF
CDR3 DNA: TGTGCTCTTGGGAAGGGGCAACTGGGGGAAGACACCGATAAACTCATCTTT

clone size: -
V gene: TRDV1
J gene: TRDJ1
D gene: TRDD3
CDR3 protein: CALGELTLPPLLGDDTDKLIF
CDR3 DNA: TGTGCTCTTGGGGAACTCACACTTCCGCCCTTACTGGGGGACGACACCGATAAACTCATCTTT

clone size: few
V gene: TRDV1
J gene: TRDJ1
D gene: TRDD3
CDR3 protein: CALGDSTSLLGDRTDKLIF
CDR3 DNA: TGTGCTCTTGGGGATTCCACATCCTTACTGGGGGATAGGACCGATAAACTCATCTTT

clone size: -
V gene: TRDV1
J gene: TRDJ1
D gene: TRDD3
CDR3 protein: CALAELGGIPDKLIF
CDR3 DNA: TGTGCTCTTGCTGAATTAGGGGGGATACCCGATAAACTCATCTTT

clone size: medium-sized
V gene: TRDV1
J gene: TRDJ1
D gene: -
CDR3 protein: CALGGLDKCTDKLIF
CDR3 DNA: TGTGCTCTTGGGGGACTCGATAAGTGCACCGATAAACTCATCTTT

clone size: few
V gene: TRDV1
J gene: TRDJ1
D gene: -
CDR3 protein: CALGELDTDKLIF
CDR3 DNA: TGTGCTCTTGGGGAACTAGACACCGATAAACTCATCTTT

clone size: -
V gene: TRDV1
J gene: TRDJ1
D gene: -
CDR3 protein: CALGEERGSATRCPKLIF
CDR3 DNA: TGTGCTCTTGGGGAAGAAAGGGGTAGCGCAACAAGATGTCCCAAACTCATCTTT

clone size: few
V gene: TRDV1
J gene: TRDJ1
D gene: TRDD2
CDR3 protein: CALNWPRTPSYRYWPGDTDKLIF
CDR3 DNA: TGTGCCCTTAACTGGCCCAGAACACCTTCCTACAGGTACTGGCCCGGGGACACCGATAAACTCATCTTT

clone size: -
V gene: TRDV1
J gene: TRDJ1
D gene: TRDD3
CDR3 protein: CALLLDGGDTDKLIF
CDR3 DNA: TGTGCTCTACTCCTCGATGGGGGAGACACCGATAAACTCATCTTT

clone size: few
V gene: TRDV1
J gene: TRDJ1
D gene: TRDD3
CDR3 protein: CALGIHPYTDWGMLSDKLIF
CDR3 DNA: TGTGCTCTTGGGATACATCCATATACCGACTGGGGGATGCTATCCGATAAACTCATCTTT

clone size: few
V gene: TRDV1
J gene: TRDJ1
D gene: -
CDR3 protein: CALGEAIPLRSWGSYTDKLIF
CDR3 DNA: TGTGCTCTTGGGGAAGCAATCCCTCTACGGAGTTGGGGGTCGTACACCGATAAACTCATCTTT

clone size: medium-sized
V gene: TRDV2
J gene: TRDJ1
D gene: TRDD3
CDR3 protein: CACDTVTGGYARYTDKLIF
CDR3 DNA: TGTGCCTGTGACACCGTGACTGGGGGATACGCACGGTACACCGATAAACTCATCTTT

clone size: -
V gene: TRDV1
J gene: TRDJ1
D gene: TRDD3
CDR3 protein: CALGRSARFPTGADKLIF
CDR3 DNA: TGTGCTCTTGGGAGGTCCGCCCGTTTCCCTACTGGGGCCGATAAACTCATCTTT

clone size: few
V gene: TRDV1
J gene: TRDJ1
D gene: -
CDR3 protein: CALGEEGPTRRSPTDKLIF
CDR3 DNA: TGTGCTCTTGGGGAAGAAGGTCCTACACGGCGAAGCCCCACCGATAAACTCATCTTT

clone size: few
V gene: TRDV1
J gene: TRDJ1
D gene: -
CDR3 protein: CALGEFGKLIF
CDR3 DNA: TGTGCTCTTGGGGAATTCGGGAAACTCATCTTT

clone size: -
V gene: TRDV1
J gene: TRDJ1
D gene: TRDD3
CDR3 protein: CALGEVFSYSLLGDNTDKLIF
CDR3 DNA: TGTGCTCTTGGGGAAGTTTTTTCCTACTCCCTACTGGGGGATAACACCGATAAACTCATCTTT

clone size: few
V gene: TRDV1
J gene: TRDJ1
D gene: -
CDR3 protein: CALGEPFRAKLIF
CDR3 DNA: TGTGCTCTTGGGGAACCTTTCCGGGCTAAACTCATCTTT

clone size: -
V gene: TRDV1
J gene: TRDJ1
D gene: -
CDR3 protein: CALGEGDFETDKLIF
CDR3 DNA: TGTGCTCTTGGGGAAGGGGACTTTGAGACCGATAAACTCATCTTT

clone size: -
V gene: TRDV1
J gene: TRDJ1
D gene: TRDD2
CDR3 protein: CALGEILPTYTPPWKCSILIF
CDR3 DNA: TGTGCTCTTGGGGAGATACTTCCTACGTATACGCCACCCTGGAAATGTAGTATACTCATCTTT

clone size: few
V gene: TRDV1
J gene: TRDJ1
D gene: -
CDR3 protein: CALGDLSGGPYTDKLIF
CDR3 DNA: TGTGCTCTTGGGGACTTAAGTGGAGGACCATACACCGATAAACTCATCTTT

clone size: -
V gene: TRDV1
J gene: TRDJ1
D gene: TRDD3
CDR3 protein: CALGELTPGTGGYAWPDKLIF
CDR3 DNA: TGTGCTCTTGGGGAACTTACTCCAGGGACTGGGGGATACGCTTGGCCCGATAAACTCATCTTT

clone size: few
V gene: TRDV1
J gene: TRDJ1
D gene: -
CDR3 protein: CALGNTVVKAGTDKLIF
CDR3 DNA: TGTGCTCTTGGTAATACGGTGGTTAAGGCTGGCACCGATAAACTCATCTTT